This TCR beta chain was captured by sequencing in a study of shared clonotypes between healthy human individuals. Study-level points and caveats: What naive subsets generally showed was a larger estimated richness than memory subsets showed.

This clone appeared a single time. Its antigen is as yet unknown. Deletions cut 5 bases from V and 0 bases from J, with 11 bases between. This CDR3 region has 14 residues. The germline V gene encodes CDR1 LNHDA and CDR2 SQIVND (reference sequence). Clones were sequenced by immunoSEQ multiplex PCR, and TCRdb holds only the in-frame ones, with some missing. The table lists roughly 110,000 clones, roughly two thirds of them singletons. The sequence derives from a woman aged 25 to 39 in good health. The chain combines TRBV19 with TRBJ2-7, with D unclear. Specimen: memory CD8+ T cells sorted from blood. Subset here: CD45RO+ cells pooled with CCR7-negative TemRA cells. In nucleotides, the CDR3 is TGTGCCAGTAGTTCGGAGCTGACCTCCTACGAGCAGTACTTC. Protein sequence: CASSSELTSYEQYF.